These 29 T cell receptor beta chains originate from one sample sequenced in a study of blood T cell repertoires in COVID-19. Method: immunoSEQ multiplex PCR; TCRdb's copy keeps in-frame clones and lacks some. The profile covers hundreds of thousands of clones, with about 90% appearing a single time and roughly a tenth taken by the ten largest. The specimen was PBMCs or T cells enriched from blood (not recorded which). The receptors were gathered from a woman aged 25 to 39 who had recovered from COVID-19.

The J gene is TRBJ1-2, the V gene TRBV5-1; a weak D match, TRBD1 (5 bases). Germline assignment: CDR1 SGHRS and CDR2 YFSETQ. This CDR3 contains 14 residues. Trimming shortened V by 3 bases and J by 4 bases, and 13 bases separated the two germline ends. CDR3 DNA sequence: TGCGCCAGCAGCTCCCCGGGGGAGGCCTATGGCTACACCTTC. Translated, it gives CASSSPGEAYGYTF.

This chain joins TRBV11-2 and TRBJ2-3, with 7 bases identical to TRBD2. Germline V CDR1 and CDR2: SGHAT, FQNNGV. CDR3 length: 16 residues. V was clipped by 1 base and J by 10 bases; unmatched bases: 14. The CDR3 sequence is CASSLAAGVGAGPQYF. CDR3 DNA sequence: TGTGCCAGCAGCTTAGCGGCGGGAGTGGGCGCCGGGCCGCAGTATTTT.

The chain is built from TRBV11-2 and TRBJ1-5; D is undetermined. The CDR3 is made up of 13 amino acids. V dropped 4 bases and J dropped 3 bases, with 7 bases sitting between them. Germline values: CDR1 SGHAT, CDR2 FQNNGV. The CDR3 nucleotides are TGTGCCAGCAGCTCCGTCCCCAATCAGCCCCAGCATTTT. Translated: CASSSVPNQPQHF.

V gene TRBV6-1 combines with J gene TRBJ2-7; no firm D call. CDR1 is MNHNS, CDR2 SASEGT, per germline. Trimming stripped 2 bases from V and 3 bases from J, with 2 bases between. There are 11 residues in the CDR3. CDR3 protein: CASSERYEQYF. The CDR3, as DNA: TGTGCCAGCAGTGAACGCTACGAGCAGTACTTC.

This rearrangement joins TRBV7-9 to TRBJ1-1, with D possibly being TRBD1 (6 bases). Germline lookup yields CDR1 SEHNR and CDR2 FQNEAQ (reference sequence). The CDR3 is 16 amino acids. Trimming took off 1 base at V and 0 bases at J, with 12 bases between the two ends. The CDR3 DNA follows: TGTGCCAGCAGCTTAGACGACAGGAATTTGAACACTGAAGCTTTCTTT. Translation gives CASSLDDRNLNTEAFF.

The chain combines TRBV7-9 with TRBJ2-1, with 8 bases identical to TRBD2. Germline CDR1 is SEHNR and CDR2 is FQNEAQ (reference sequence). CDR3 length: 17 amino acids. V lost 1 base and J lost 4; bases outside the gene matches: 9. The CDR3 region has the DNA TGTGCCAGCAGCTTAGGTCTCAGCGGGAGCGGGTACAATGAGCAGTTCTTC. It yields the protein CASSLGLSGSGYNEQFF.

The chain combines TRBV30 with TRBJ2-7, with TRBD2 matching 8 bases. Germline V lookup: CDR1 GTSNPN, CDR2 SVGIG (reference sequence). There are 15 residues in the CDR3. With V trimmed by 5 bases and J by 6 bases, 15 bases remained unmatched. The CDR3 nucleotides are TGTGCCTGGGCCTTGAGCGGGAGAATGATAGGCGAGCAGTACTTC. It yields the protein CAWALSGRMIGEQYF. The full variable domain, with the rest looked up from reference TRBV30 and TRBJ2-7, is SQTIHQWPATLVQPVGSPLSLECTVEGTSNPNLYWYRQAAGRGLQLLFYSVGIGQISSEVPQNLSASRPQDRQFILSSKKLLLSDSGFYLCAWALSGRMIGEQYFGPGTRLTVT.

This clone was observed a handful of times. V gene TRBV6-5 combines with J gene TRBJ1-5; 9 nucleotides match TRBD1. V lost 8 bases to trimming and J lost 5 bases; unmatched junction nucleotides: 7. Germline CDR1 MNHEY, CDR2 SVGAGI. The CDR3 sequence is 14 residues long. In DNA form, the CDR3 reads TGTGCCAGCGCCGACAGGGGGATCGATCAGCCCCAGCATTTT. Its translation is CASADRGIDQPQHF.

The V gene is TRBV15, the J gene TRBJ1-4, with D maybe TRBD1 (6 bases). V lost 1 base to trimming and J lost 5 bases, with 8 bases between them. The CDR3 is made up of 14 amino acids. Germline V gene data show CDR1 as LNHNV and CDR2 as YYDKDF (reference sequence). As DNA, the CDR3 is TGTGCCACCAGCAGAGGTCAGGGGAATGAAAAACTGTTTTTT. Translating it yields CATSRGQGNEKLFF.

The gene calls are TRBV5-6 and TRBJ1-4; 7 bases match TRBD1. Germline lookup yields CDR1 SGHDT and CDR2 YYEEEE. Trimming cost V 4 bases and J 4 bases; bases outside gene matches: 16. The CDR3 extends over 18 amino acids. CDR3 in DNA: TGTGCCAGCAGCCGAATCGACAGGGTTGGATTGGGTAATGAAAAACTGTTTTTT. Residues: CASSRIDRVGLGNEKLFF.

In DNA, the CDR3 is TGTGCCAGCAGCCCTGGACTTTTCACCGGGGAGCTGTTTTTT. Residues: CASSPGLFTGELFF. The chain is built from TRBV7-3 and TRBJ2-2; a weak D match, TRBD2 (5 bases). V was shortened by 5 bases and J by 4 bases, with 11 bases between the two germline ends. This CDR3 comprises 14 residues. The germline gives CDR1 SGHTA, CDR2 FQGTGA.

The CDR3 here is CASSHEGGEDTQYF. In DNA form, the CDR3 reads TGTGCCAGCAGCCATGAGGGAGGAGAAGATACGCAGTATTTT. The chain joins TRBV3-1 (or the pseudogene TRBV3-2) to TRBJ2-3; a weak D match, TRBD2 (6 bases). The V and J ends lost 3 bases and 5 bases respectively, with 12 bases between them. The V gene's germline CDR1 is LGHDT and CDR2 YNNKEL (reference sequence). The CDR3 length is 14 residues.

The chain employs TRBV10-3 and TRBJ1-1; 9 positions agree with TRBD1. This CDR3 is 16 amino acids long. The germline V gene encodes CDR1 ENHRY and CDR2 SYGVKD. V dropped 4 bases and J dropped 6; count of bases not matched to a gene: 12. The CDR3 sequence: CAISATGGYGISEAFF. The CDR3 bases are TGTGCCATCAGTGCTACAGGGGGCTACGGAATTTCTGAAGCTTTCTTT.

CDR3 region: CASSRDFSVQPQHF. In nucleotides, the CDR3 is TGTGCCAGCAGTCGGGACTTTTCGGTTCAGCCCCAGCATTTT. The V and J genes are TRBV6-2 or TRBV6-3 and TRBJ1-5; a possible D gene is TRBD1 (5 bases). Germline values: CDR1 MNHEY, CDR2 SVGEGT. The V end lost 5 bases, the J end lost 6 bases, and 14 bases lay between the germline ends. CDR3 length: 14 residues.

The chain uses TRBV5-6 and TRBJ2-2; no reliable D call. V was clipped by 1 base and J by 7 bases, with 14 bases between them. There are 15 residues in the CDR3. Germline V gives CDR1 SGHDT, CDR2 YYEEEE. CDR3 sequence reads: CASSLRNPRGGELFF. The CDR3 nucleotides are TGTGCCAGCAGCTTGAGGAACCCAAGAGGCGGGGAGCTGTTTTTT.

The chain has TRBV3-1 (or the pseudogene TRBV3-2) and TRBJ2-3, with 7 bases matching TRBD2. The germline V gene encodes CDR1 LGHDT and CDR2 YNNKEL (reference sequence). V lost 3 bases to trimming and J lost 2 bases; unmatched junction nucleotides: 5. The CDR3 has 15 residues. CDR3 loop: CASSHVAGTTDTQYF. CDR3 bases: TGTGCCAGCAGCCACGTAGCGGGCACCACAGATACGCAGTATTTT.

Here the CDR3 reads CASSTKGDSGNTIYF. The CDR3 DNA follows: TGTGCCAGTAGTACTAAAGGGGACTCGGGAAACACCATATATTTT. The V call is TRBV19, the J call TRBJ1-3; a possible D gene is TRBD1 (5 bases). The V and J ends lost 4 bases and 4 bases respectively, with 14 bases between them. Looked up from germline, CDR1 is LNHDA and CDR2 is SQIVND (reference sequence). This CDR3 has 15 amino acids.

This rearrangement joins TRBV5-1 to TRBJ2-3; TRBD2 might be the D (6 bases). The CDR3 spans 16 residues. CDR1 and CDR2 from the germline V gene are SGHRS and YFSETQ. Trimming took off 4 bases at V and 6 bases at J, with 21 bases between the two ends. CDR3 in amino acids: CASSGNAKEGWDTQYF. The CDR3 DNA is TGCGCCAGCAGCGGGAACGCCAAGGAGGGATGGGATACGCAGTATTTT.

The genes are TRBV7-9 and TRBJ2-3; possible D gene TRBD1, 6 bases. CDR1 and CDR2 from the germline V gene are SEHNR and FQNEAQ (reference sequence). CDR3 length: 13 amino acids. Trimming took off 5 bases at V and 6 bases at J, with 12 bases between the two ends. The DNA of the CDR3 is TGTGCCAGCAGCGTACAGGGTTCGGATACGCAGTATTTT. Its protein product is CASSVQGSDTQYF. The variable domain in full, completed from reference TRBV7-9 and TRBJ2-3, reads DTGVSQNPRHKITKRGQNVTFRCDPISEHNRLYWYRQTLGQGPEFLTYFQNEAQLEKSRLLSDRFSAERPKGSFSTLEIQRTEQGDSAMYLCASSVQGSDTQYFGPGTRLTVL.

The chain links TRBV13 to TRBJ1-1; D is possibly TRBD1 (5 bases). Trimming left V 4 bases short and J 0 bases short, with 15 bases between. Germline loops: CDR1 PRHDT, CDR2 FYEKMQ (reference sequence). CDR3 length: 16 amino acids. The CDR3 region has the DNA TGTGCCAGCAGCTGGGGCCGCGGTCAGATGAACACTGAAGCTTTCTTT. Its translation: CASSWGRGQMNTEAFF.

V and J are TRBV6-6 and TRBJ1-1; D possibly corresponds to TRBD1 (5 bases). The germline CDR1 and CDR2 sequences are MNHNY and SVGAGI (reference sequence). V was shortened by 2 bases and J by 4 bases, with 14 bases between the two germline ends. This CDR3 comprises 15 residues. CDR3 residues: CASSYLQQGSTEAFF. Written as DNA, the CDR3 is TGTGCCAGCAGTTACCTACAGCAGGGCAGCACTGAAGCTTTCTTT.

The chain joins TRBV24-1 to TRBJ1-2, with 12 positions matching TRBD1. Germline V gene lookup returns CDR1 KGHDR and CDR2 SFDVKD. V lost 4 bases to trimming and J lost 7 bases; unmatched junction nucleotides: 12. The CDR3 runs 17 residues. CDR3 amino acids: CATSESGTGGLWAGYTF. In DNA, the CDR3 is TGTGCCACCAGTGAATCCGGGACAGGGGGCCTTTGGGCTGGCTACACCTTC.

This rearrangement joins TRBV5-3 to TRBJ1-5; D not certain. TRBV5-3 is placed among ORFs of uncertain function. V was trimmed by 0 bases and J by 5 bases, leaving 9 bases between them. The CDR3 covers 14 residues. Written as DNA, the CDR3 is TGTGCCAGAAGCTTGGAAACAGCCGATCAGCCCCAGCATTTT. Residues: CARSLETADQPQHF.

The V call is TRBV6-5, the J call TRBJ2-5; 10 bases line up with TRBD1. This CDR3 spans 15 amino acids. Germline V CDR1 and CDR2: MNHEY, SVGAGI. V was clipped by 4 bases and J by 3 bases; unmatched bases: 5. The CDR3 coding sequence is TGTGCCAGCAGTTCGCGAGGGACAGGGGAAGAGACCCAGTACTTC. It codes for CASSSRGTGEETQYF.

Points on this clone: Germline is not matched at one junction end, which may reflect a read error. The chain carries TRBV16 and TRBJ1-2; no reliable D call. CDR1 is KGHSY, CDR2 FQNENV, per germline. The CDR3 has 13 residues. The CDR3 DNA sequence: TGTGCCAACAGCCAAAACTTGCACCTTGGCTACACCTTC. This codes for CANSQNLHLGYTF.

Note on this clone: Other DNA sequences in the same sample also yield this CDR3. The V gene is TRBV18, the J gene TRBJ2-7; 7 positions match TRBD2. Germline CDR1 is KGHSH and CDR2 is LQKENI. V gave up 4 bases and J gave up 3 bases; unmatched junction bases: 6. There are 14 residues in the CDR3. The CDR3 DNA follows: TGTGCCAGCTCACTCACGGGAGGAAGCTACGAGCAGTACTTC. This codes for CASSLTGGSYEQYF.

The chain carries TRBV6-5 and TRBJ2-7, with 10 bases aligning to TRBD2. Germline V gives CDR1 MNHEY, CDR2 SVGAGI. This CDR3 comprises 15 residues. Germline trimming cut 6 bases from V and 5 bases from J; bases unmatched to any gene: 10. The CDR3 sequence: CASRTLAGTYHEQYF. DNA for the CDR3: TGTGCCAGCAGAACACTAGCGGGGACTTACCACGAGCAGTACTTC.

This chain joins TRBV19 and TRBJ2-1, with D tentatively TRBD2 (6 bases). V was clipped by 3 bases and J by 4 bases, with 13 bases between them. The germline V gene has CDR1 LNHDA and CDR2 SQIVND (reference sequence). The CDR3 runs 15 residues. The CDR3 loop reads CASSMERGLYNEQFF. The DNA for the CDR3 is TGTGCCAGTAGTATGGAAAGGGGACTGTACAATGAGCAGTTCTTC.

The chain couples TRBV18 to TRBJ2-7; TRBD1 is a possible D gene (6 bases). This CDR3 is built from 15 residues. Germline values: CDR1 KGHSH, CDR2 LQKENI. V was clipped by 6 bases and J by 3 bases, with 18 bases between them. The CDR3 DNA is TGTGCCAGCTCGGGGGTGGACAGAATCCTCTACGAGCAGTACTTC. It is translated as CASSGVDRILYEQYF.